The rows below give T cell receptor beta chains drawn from one sample of a study of shared clonotypes between healthy human individuals. This table comes from immunoSEQ multiplex PCR, and its TCRdb copy is limited to in-frame clones, with some not included. The data contain roughly 2,000,000 clones, roughly 95% of them seen just once; the ten biggest clones take up around 1.7%. The specimen sequenced was naive CD8+ T cells from PBMCs. The receptors stem from a young man in good health. Some clones in this sample may be carry-over from other donors' samples. CDR3s include the opening cysteine and the closing phenylalanine or tryptophan. Each record gives: V gene, D gene, J gene, clone size, CDR3 protein, CDR3 DNA. D genes are given only for firm matches. A row's size may be missing; if present it is once, few, many or a size class.

v_call: TRBV9; d_call: .; j_call: TRBJ2-7; clone_size: .; cdr3_aa: CASSVALGEQYF; cdr3_nt: TGTGCCAGCAGCGTAGCTCTGGGCGAGCAGTACTTC
v_call: TRBV9; d_call: TRBD2; j_call: TRBJ2-3; clone_size: .; cdr3_aa: CASSVRAGGPGLGDTQYF; cdr3_nt: TGTGCCAGCAGCGTTCGGGCGGGAGGGCCGGGTCTGGGAGATACGCAGTATTTT
v_call: TRBV7-6; d_call: TRBD1; j_call: TRBJ2-5; clone_size: .; cdr3_aa: CASSSDREETQYF; cdr3_nt: TGTGCCAGCAGCTCCGACAGGGAGGAGACCCAGTACTTC
v_call: TRBV6-6; d_call: .; j_call: TRBJ2-7; clone_size: .; cdr3_aa: CASSYRDGALEQYF; cdr3_nt: TGTGCCAGCAGTTACCGGGACGGAGCCTTGGAGCAGTACTTC
v_call: TRBV2; d_call: TRBD1; j_call: TRBJ2-7; clone_size: once; cdr3_aa: CASTGTGGYEQYF; cdr3_nt: TGTGCCAGCACCGGAACAGGGGGCTACGAGCAGTACTTC
v_call: TRBV5-4; d_call: TRBD2; j_call: TRBJ2-1; clone_size: .; cdr3_aa: CASSWGLEYNEQFF; cdr3_nt: TGTGCCAGCAGCTGGGGACTAGAATACAATGAGCAGTTCTTC
v_call: TRBV28; d_call: .; j_call: TRBJ2-7; clone_size: .; cdr3_aa: CASNDLGSGSYEQYF; cdr3_nt: TGTGCCAGCAATGATCTGGGTTCGGGGTCCTACGAGCAGTACTTC
v_call: TRBV7-8; d_call: .; j_call: TRBJ2-7; clone_size: .; cdr3_aa: CASSLGRGVGSYEQYF; cdr3_nt: TGTGCCAGCAGCTTAGGTCGAGGAGTTGGCTCCTACGAGCAGTACTTC
v_call: TRBV27; d_call: TRBD2; j_call: TRBJ2-5; clone_size: .; cdr3_aa: CASSLSWREGRETQYF; cdr3_nt: TGTGCCAGCAGTTTATCTTGGCGGGAGGGCCGTGAGACCCAGTACTTC
v_call: TRBV27; d_call: TRBD1; j_call: TRBJ1-4; clone_size: .; cdr3_aa: CASSLGTGGNEKLFF; cdr3_nt: TGTGCCAGCAGTTTAGGGACAGGGGGTAATGAAAAACTGTTTTTT
v_call: TRBV6-6; d_call: .; j_call: TRBJ2-7; clone_size: .; cdr3_aa: CASAASSSYEQYF; cdr3_nt: TGTGCCAGCGCGGCTAGCAGCTCCTACGAGCAGTACTTC
v_call: TRBV23-1; d_call: .; j_call: TRBJ1-2; clone_size: .; cdr3_aa: CASGSDNGTAGYTF; cdr3_nt: TGCGCCAGCGGTTCCGATAATGGGACTGCTGGCTACACCTTC
v_call: TRBV28; d_call: .; j_call: TRBJ2-1; clone_size: once; cdr3_aa: CASSLLVSSYNEQFF; cdr3_nt: TGTGCCAGCAGTTTACTAGTTAGCTCCTACAATGAGCAGTTCTTC
v_call: TRBV27; d_call: .; j_call: TRBJ2-1; clone_size: .; cdr3_aa: CASSPRLSSYNEQFF; cdr3_nt: TGTGCCAGCAGTCCCCGTCTTAGCTCCTACAATGAGCAGTTCTTC
v_call: TRBV7-9; d_call: TRBD1; j_call: TRBJ2-7; clone_size: .; cdr3_aa: CASSLVKGAGGDEQYF; cdr3_nt: TGTGCCAGCAGCTTAGTCAAGGGGGCAGGGGGAGACGAGCAGTACTTC
v_call: TRBV4-1; d_call: TRBD1; j_call: TRBJ2-5; clone_size: .; cdr3_aa: CASSLGRGQETQYF; cdr3_nt: TGCGCCAGCAGCCTCGGCAGGGGGCAAGAGACCCAGTACTTC
v_call: TRBV27; d_call: .; j_call: TRBJ1-2; clone_size: .; cdr3_aa: CASSLGQRSNYGYTF; cdr3_nt: TGTGCCAGCAGTCTAGGACAGAGGTCTAACTATGGCTACACCTTC
v_call: TRBV7-3; d_call: TRBD1; j_call: TRBJ2-1; clone_size: .; cdr3_aa: CASSLMGTDLLNEQFF; cdr3_nt: TGTGCCAGCAGCTTAATGGGGACAGACTTACTCAATGAGCAGTTCTTC
v_call: TRBV9; d_call: TRBD1; j_call: TRBJ2-7; clone_size: .; cdr3_aa: CASSAGLTGSYEQYF; cdr3_nt: TGTGCCAGCAGCGCAGGGTTGACAGGGTCCTACGAGCAGTACTTC
v_call: TRBV19; d_call: .; j_call: TRBJ1-4; clone_size: .; cdr3_aa: CASSTSGSFGEKLFF; cdr3_nt: TGTGCCAGTAGTACCTCAGGGAGTTTTGGTGAAAAACTGTTTTTT
v_call: TRBV27; d_call: TRBD2; j_call: TRBJ2-1; clone_size: .; cdr3_aa: CASSPALAGLNEQFF; cdr3_nt: TGTGCCAGCAGTCCTGCCTTAGCGGGACTGAATGAGCAGTTCTTC
v_call: TRBV2; d_call: .; j_call: TRBJ1-3; clone_size: .; cdr3_aa: CASSLLTGNTIYF; cdr3_nt: TGTGCCAGCAGTCTCCTGACAGGAAACACCATATATTTT
v_call: TRBV7-9; d_call: .; j_call: TRBJ2-7; clone_size: once; cdr3_aa: CASSLVARGDEQYF; cdr3_nt: TGTGCCAGCAGCTTAGTTGCCAGGGGAGACGAGCAGTACTTC
v_call: TRBV19; d_call: .; j_call: TRBJ1-2; clone_size: .; cdr3_aa: CATRQRGGYGYTF; cdr3_nt: TGTGCCACCCGACAGCGCGGAGGCTATGGCTACACCTTC
v_call: TRBV4-3; d_call: .; j_call: TRBJ2-7; clone_size: .; cdr3_aa: CASSQDQDYSYEQYF; cdr3_nt: TGCGCCAGCAGCCAAGATCAGGACTACTCCTACGAGCAGTACTTC
v_call: TRBV10-3; d_call: TRBD1; j_call: TRBJ1-1; clone_size: .; cdr3_aa: CAISETWTGGFTEAFF; cdr3_nt: TGTGCCATCAGTGAGACATGGACAGGGGGGTTCACTGAAGCTTTCTTT
v_call: TRBV7-8; d_call: TRBD1; j_call: TRBJ2-6; clone_size: .; cdr3_aa: CASSLMTGGGSGANVLTF; cdr3_nt: TGTGCCAGCAGCTTGATGACAGGGGGAGGCTCTGGGGCCAACGTCCTGACTTTC
v_call: TRBV11-3; d_call: TRBD2; j_call: TRBJ2-7; clone_size: .; cdr3_aa: CASSHRDYPYEQYF; cdr3_nt: TGTGCCAGCAGCCACCGGGACTACCCCTACGAGCAGTACTTC
v_call: TRBV7-2; d_call: .; j_call: TRBJ2-7; clone_size: .; cdr3_aa: CASSTRTVSTHEQYF; cdr3_nt: TGTGCCAGCAGCACGAGGACAGTCTCGACCCACGAGCAGTACTTC
v_call: TRBV27; d_call: .; j_call: TRBJ1-4; clone_size: .; cdr3_aa: CASTTNGQEKLFF; cdr3_nt: TGTGCCAGCACCACCAATGGGCAGGAAAAACTGTTTTTT
v_call: TRBV2; d_call: .; j_call: TRBJ1-2; clone_size: few; cdr3_aa: CASSDVEWLDTF; cdr3_nt: TGTGCCAGCAGTGACGTAGAATGGCTCGACACCTTC
v_call: TRBV5-1; d_call: .; j_call: TRBJ2-7; clone_size: once; cdr3_aa: CASSLEFLYEQYF; cdr3_nt: TGCGCCAGCAGCTTGGAATTTCTATACGAGCAGTACTTC
v_call: TRBV10-3; d_call: TRBD2; j_call: TRBJ2-7; clone_size: .; cdr3_aa: CATGPLAGGLGEQYF; cdr3_nt: TGTGCCACCGGGCCCCTGGCGGGAGGGCTAGGGGAGCAGTACTTC
v_call: TRBV27; d_call: .; j_call: TRBJ2-7; clone_size: .; cdr3_aa: CASSLYGVEQYF; cdr3_nt: TGTGCCAGCAGTTTATACGGGGTTGAGCAGTACTTC
v_call: TRBV7-9; d_call: .; j_call: TRBJ1-5; clone_size: .; cdr3_aa: CASSQSNQPQHF; cdr3_nt: TGTGCCAGCAGCCAGAGCAATCAGCCCCAGCATTTT
v_call: TRBV5-4; d_call: .; j_call: TRBJ2-5; clone_size: .; cdr3_aa: CASSSLPGSQETQYF; cdr3_nt: TGTGCCAGCAGCTCGCTACCAGGTAGTCAAGAGACCCAGTACTTC
v_call: TRBV28; d_call: .; j_call: TRBJ1-1; clone_size: .; cdr3_aa: CASSANPGTEAFF; cdr3_nt: TGTGCCAGCAGTGCCAACCCTGGGACTGAAGCTTTCTTT
v_call: TRBV7-8; d_call: .; j_call: TRBJ2-5; clone_size: once; cdr3_aa: CASSQYRDMDKETQYF; cdr3_nt: TGTGCCAGCAGCCAATACCGGGACATGGACAAAGAGACCCAGTACTTC
v_call: TRBV6-1; d_call: .; j_call: TRBJ1-2; clone_size: .; cdr3_aa: CASKGGWYGYTF; cdr3_nt: TGTGCCAGCAAGGGCGGCTGGTATGGCTACACCTTC
v_call: TRBV28; d_call: .; j_call: TRBJ2-7; clone_size: .; cdr3_aa: CASSTPLGYSPYEQYF; cdr3_nt: TGTGCCAGCAGTACCCCGTTAGGGTACTCCCCCTACGAGCAGTACTTC
v_call: TRBV5-1; d_call: .; j_call: TRBJ1-1; clone_size: once; cdr3_aa: CASSLEYWGPEAFF; cdr3_nt: TGCGCCAGCAGCTTGGAATACTGGGGGCCTGAAGCTTTCTTT
v_call: TRBV7-2; d_call: .; j_call: TRBJ1-5; clone_size: .; cdr3_aa: CASSFWGASNQPQHF; cdr3_nt: TGTGCCAGCAGCTTTTGGGGGGCTAGCAATCAGCCCCAGCATTTT
v_call: TRBV6-1; d_call: .; j_call: TRBJ2-1; clone_size: .; cdr3_aa: CASSDSTAYNEQFF; cdr3_nt: TGTGCCAGCAGTGATTCGACAGCCTACAATGAGCAGTTCTTC
v_call: TRBV19; d_call: .; j_call: TRBJ2-5; clone_size: .; cdr3_aa: CASSIPRDILLQETQYF; cdr3_nt: TGTGCCAGTAGTATACCCCGGGACATATTACTACAAGAGACCCAGTACTTC
v_call: TRBV18; d_call: .; j_call: TRBJ1-1; clone_size: few; cdr3_aa: CASSPSWPEAFF; cdr3_nt: TGTGCCAGCTCACCCAGTTGGCCTGAAGCTTTCTTT